This TCR beta chain was recorded in a study of vaccination and CD4 T cells after COVID-19. At the level of the study: Fewer than ten convalescent cases were mild and one was severe, and all had been SARS-CoV-2 positive by nasal swab PCR. The convalescents, six males and four females, included two who were Hispanic.

Overall study findings and caveats: Median SARS-CoV-2-reactive clonotype numbers went from around 19 to 38; this increase was not significant.

V was shortened by 11 bases and J by 0 bases, with 8 bases between the two germline ends. This CDR3 contains 12 residues. CDR1 is ENHRY and CDR2 is SYGVKD in the germline V gene. The Oncomine TCR Beta short-read assay was what sequenced the DNA obtained from cultured CD4+ T cells. Genomic DNA from cultured CD4+ T cells was extracted. TCRdb redid the calling of the PCR reads with MiXCR, one entry per CDR3 protein. The sample yields fewer than 11,000 distinct CDR3 sequences, roughly two fifths seen once. Note on this clonotype: The antigen remains unidentified.

The sample's treatment: approximately 10-day PBMC culture with coronavirus spike peptide pools or control peptides (ViraFEST assay). Sample: CD4+ T cells from blood, cultured in vitro. This receptor was identified in a human donor who had recovered from COVID-19. The chain is built from TRBV10-3 and TRBJ1-5; a possible D gene is TRBD1 (5 bases). The DNA of the CDR3 is TGTGCCGGGGGATATAGCAATCAGCCCCAGCATTTT. Translation: CAGGYSNQPQHF.